The 10 T cell receptor beta chains below come from one sample, sequenced in a study of shared clonotypes between healthy human individuals. Profiling relied on immunoSEQ multiplex PCR, and the TCRdb table lists in-frame clones only, not all of them. The profile covers about 590,000 clones, with over 95% appearing a single time and less than 0.13% taken by the ten largest. Naivety among CD8 cells was defined by CD45RO negativity and positive CCR7 selection, thereby excluding terminally differentiated effector memory CD45RA+ cells. Sequenced: naive CD8+ T cells sorted from blood. The receptors stem from a woman aged 25 to 39 in good health.

The chain combines TRBV7-9 with TRBJ1-2, with TRBD1 identical over 7 bases. Germline V gives CDR1 SEHNR, CDR2 FQNEAQ (reference sequence). This CDR3 has 14 amino acids. V shed 1 base and J 5 bases; nucleotides not matched to a gene: 4. DNA for the CDR3: TGTGCCAGCAGCTTAGTACAGGGGTGGTATGGCTACACCTTC. This translates into CASSLVQGWYGYTF.

V gene TRBV5-5 combines with J gene TRBJ2-2, with 7 bases lining up with TRBD1. The CDR3 runs 15 residues. The trim removed 6 bases at V and 1 base at J, leaving 6 bases unmatched. Germline-derived CDR1 and CDR2 are SGHKS and YYEKEE (reference sequence). The CDR3 nucleotides read TGTGCCAGCACCACCGGGACAGTGAACACCGGGGAGCTGTTTTTT. Encoded protein: CASTTGTVNTGELFF.

This chain links TRBV2 with TRBJ1-1; D is unclear. The V end lost 3 bases, the J end lost 0 bases, and 2 bases lay between the germline ends. CDR3 length: 12 amino acids. In germline, CDR1 is SNHLY, CDR2 FYNNEI. CDR3 protein: CASSDLNTEAFF. CDR3 coding DNA: TGTGCCAGCAGTGACTTGAACACTGAAGCTTTCTTT.

The CDR3 region has the DNA TGCGCCAGCAGCCCGCAGGGGGCCAGCTATGGCTACACCTTC. Protein: CASSPQGASYGYTF. The J gene is TRBJ1-2, the V gene TRBV4-1; 8 bases are shared with TRBD1. The CDR3 has 14 amino acids. Trimming took 4 bases from V and 4 from J; bases not matched to a gene: 5. The V gene's germline CDR1 is MGHRA and CDR2 YSYEKL.

The CDR3 sequence is CAISENHSYEQYF. In DNA, the CDR3 is TGTGCCATCAGTGAGAACCACTCCTACGAGCAGTACTTC. The chain couples TRBV10-3 to TRBJ2-7, with D uncertain. The CDR3 sequence is 13 residues long. Per germline, CDR1 ENHRY and CDR2 SYGVKD. V was cut by 2 bases and J by 0 bases, with 5 bases left in between.

The chain uses TRBV6-5 and TRBJ1-4; maybe TRBD1 (6 bases). The germline CDR1 and CDR2 sequences are MNHEY and SVGAGI. The CDR3 spans 16 residues. The ends were cut back, 2 bases at V and 3 bases at J, with 13 bases in the middle. CDR3 nucleotides: TGTGCCAGCAGTTACACCCTCGCAGGGGCTAATGAAAAACTGTTTTTT. Protein sequence: CASSYTLAGANEKLFF.

This clone appeared a single time. J is TRBJ2-7 and V is TRBV5-1; D gene unclear. The length of the CDR3 is 16 residues. Germline lookup yields CDR1 SGHRS and CDR2 YFSETQ. The V gene lost 2 bases and the J gene lost 5 bases, with 20 bases spanning the gap. CDR3 in DNA: TGCGCCAGCAGCTTAGGTAGGTCCGGAAATTTTCACGAGCAGTACTTC. Its translation is CASSLGRSGNFHEQYF.

This chain uses TRBV2 with TRBJ2-7; 10 bases match TRBD2. Germline CDR1 reads SNHLY; CDR2 reads FYNNEI. There are 15 residues in the CDR3. V shed 3 bases and J 3 bases; nucleotides not matched to a gene: 5. Written as DNA, the CDR3 is TGTGCCAGCAGTGAGGCTAGCGGGAGAGTCTACGAGCAGTACTTC. Translation: CASSEASGRVYEQYF.

This clone was seen more than once but under ten times. The rearrangement uses TRBV18 and TRBJ2-7, with D uncertain. V was shortened by 3 bases and J by 6 bases, with 3 bases between the two germline ends. Germline V CDR1 and CDR2: KGHSH, LQKENI. There are 10 residues in the CDR3. The CDR3 DNA follows: TGTGCCAGCTCACCGCCCGAGCAGTACTTC. Protein sequence: CASSPPEQYF.

Comments on this clone: Other DNA sequences in the same sample also yield this CDR3. The V gene is TRBV27, the J gene TRBJ2-7, with D perhaps matching TRBD1 (5 bases). CDR1 MNHEY and CDR2 SMNVEV come from the germline V gene (reference sequence). Trimming cost V 2 bases and J 1 base, with 9 bases left between them. The CDR3 extends over 14 amino acids. The CDR3 reads CASSLLAGSYEQYF. CDR3 DNA sequence: TGTGCCAGCAGTTTACTCGCAGGGTCCTACGAGCAGTACTTC.